This TCR beta chain was documented in a study of shared clonotypes between healthy human individuals. The method was immunoSEQ multiplex PCR; TCRdb's version includes in-frame clones alone and lacks a portion of them. The table includes about 1 million clones, approximately 76% detected once. The V end lost 5 bases, the J end lost 6 bases, and 16 bases lay between the germline ends. This CDR3 region has 15 residues. Per the germline V gene, CDR1 is SNHLY and CDR2 is FYNNEI. V is TRBV2 and J is TRBJ2-2; D assignment may be TRBD1 or TRBD2 (6 bases each). The source material was memory CD4+ T cells sorted from blood. Indicated subset: CD45RA-negative fraction. This receptor was identified in a man aged 18-30 years in good health. This chain's CDR3 is CASSLDSGGAGELFF. The CDR3 DNA follows: TGTGCCAGCAGTCTGGACAGCGGAGGGGCCGGGGAGCTGTTTTTT. The full variable domain, with the rest looked up from reference TRBV2 and TRBJ2-2, is EPEVTQTPSHQVTQMGQEVILRCVPISNHLYFYWYRQILGQKVEFLVSFYNNEISEKSEIFDDQFSVERPDGSNFTLKIRSTKLEDSAMYFCASSLDSGGAGELFFGEGSRLTVL.